These 22 T cell receptor beta chains originate from one sample sequenced in a study of regulatory T cells in long-lasting Graves disease. The TCR beta library used iRepertoire HTBI primers with Arm-PCR amplification of CDR3. TCRdb recomputed calls from the multiplex PCR reads with MiXCR, one row per CDR3 protein. The sample includes over 350,000 distinct CDR3 sequences, 12% to 15% of them seen just once. The time point is: newly diagnosed GD, antithyroid drugs for less than 3 months. Isolated PBMC RNA provided the starting material for the TCR library. The sample was also linked to a second study, of T cells in Graves' hyperthyroidism and ophthalmopathy.

The sample was peripheral blood mononuclear cells (PBMCs), taken at new diagnosis, from a patient treated with antithyroid drugs. The receptors stem from a woman in her forties or fifties with Graves disease.

This clonotype was detected ten times or more. The V and J genes are TRBV2 and TRBJ2-1; D possibly uses TRBD1 or TRBD2 (5 bases each). From germline, CDR1 is SNHLY and CDR2 FYNNEI. The CDR3 is made up of 13 amino acids. The V gene lost 7 bases and the J gene lost 2 bases, with 9 bases spanning the gap. This chain's CDR3 is CASTWGPYNEQFF. CDR3 DNA: TGTGCCAGCACCTGGGGACCCTACAATGAGCAGTTCTTC.

This clonotype was seen repeatedly, ten times or more. The V call is TRBV12-3 or TRBV12-4, the J call TRBJ1-1; no firm D call. CDR3 size: 12 residues. CDR3 amino acids: CASRHANTEAFF. The DNA of the CDR3 is TGTGCGTCCCGACACGCCAACACTGAAGCTTTCTTT.

This clonotype was seen a handful of times. Here the CDR3 DNA reads TGTGCCAGCAGTCACAACAGGGGGCCCTCGGGCTACACTGAAGCTTTCTTT. It yields the protein CASSHNRGPSGYTEAFF. This chain connects TRBV12-3 or TRBV12-4 to TRBJ1-1, with 9 bases matching TRBD1. The V segment lost 5 bases and the J segment 3 bases; nucleotides outside the gene matches: 13. The CDR3 consists of 17 residues.

This clonotype was observed many times. This chain joins TRBV12-3 or TRBV12-4 and TRBJ2-5; 9 nucleotides agree with TRBD2. V gave up 2 bases and J gave up 5 bases; unmatched junction bases: 9. The CDR3 has 16 residues. The CDR3 here is CASSLSSSGSGETQYF. Here the CDR3 DNA reads TGTGCCAGCAGTTTATCTAGTAGCGGGAGTGGGGAGACCCAGTACTTC.

This clonotype has just a few counts. The gene calls are TRBV28 and TRBJ2-7; 9 positions agree with TRBD1. Germline V gene data show CDR1 as MDHEN and CDR2 as SYDVKM. The CDR3 consists of 18 residues. With 6 bases clipped from V and 3 bases from J, the junction kept 18 bases outside the gene matches. The CDR3 loop is CASSPTADRGTDGYEQYF. CDR3 coding DNA: TGTGCCAGCAGCCCAACCGCTGACAGGGGGACGGATGGCTACGAGCAGTACTTC. Filled out from reference TRBV28 and TRBJ2-7, the complete variable domain reads DVKVTQSSRYLVKRTGEKVFLECVQDMDHENMFWYRQDPGLGLRLIYFSYDVKMKEKGDIPEGYSVSREKKERFSLILESASTNQTSMYLCASSPTADRGTDGYEQYFGPGTRLTVT.

This clonotype was seen a handful of times. The V call is TRBV7-9, the J call TRBJ2-4; 10 bases are shared with TRBD2. In germline, CDR1 is SEHNR, CDR2 FQNEAQ (reference sequence). This CDR3 region has 19 residues. Losses at the gene ends were 5 bases for V and 0 bases for J; bases not matched to a gene: 13. The CDR3 DNA sequence: TGTGCCAGCAGCCCAGGGGGGACTAGCGTTGAACTAGCCAAAAACATTCAGTACTTC. This codes for CASSPGGTSVELAKNIQYF.

There are many counts of this clonotype. This chain uses TRBV6-2 or TRBV6-3 with TRBJ2-1, with 8 bases aligning to TRBD2. CDR3 length equals 14 residues. CDR1 MNHEY and CDR2 SVGEGT come from the germline V gene. J gave up 5 bases and V 4 bases, and 4 bases lay outside the gene matches. CDR3 in amino acids: CASSSSGSNNEQFF. The DNA of the CDR3 is TGTGCCAGCAGTTCGAGCGGGAGTAACAATGAGCAGTTCTTC.

This clonotype was seen repeatedly, ten times or more. The rearrangement joins TRBV2 to TRBJ2-5, with 7 bases identical to TRBD1. CDR3 length: 15 residues. V gave up 6 bases and J gave up 5 bases; unmatched junction bases: 12. The germline V gene encodes CDR1 SNHLY and CDR2 FYNNEI. The DNA of the CDR3 is TGTGCCAGCAGCGCTACAGGGGTAGTGCGGGAGACCCAGTACTTC. It is translated as CASSATGVVRETQYF.

This clonotype appeared a few times. The chain recombines TRBV28 with TRBJ1-4; D is possibly TRBD1 (5 bases). Germline V gene lookup returns CDR1 MDHEN and CDR2 SYDVKM. V dropped 5 bases and J dropped 7 bases, with 17 bases sitting between them. The length of the CDR3 is 15 residues. CDR3 bases: TGTGCCAGCAGTAAGGGACTCCCAGGAGGTGAAAAACTGTTTTTT. This sequence encodes CASSKGLPGGEKLFF.

This clonotype was seen at least ten times. The chain has TRBV10-2 and TRBJ2-1, with TRBD2 identical over 14 bases. The V gene's germline CDR1 is WSHSY and CDR2 SAAADI. This CDR3 region has 14 residues. V lost 4 bases and J lost 8; bases outside the gene matches: 1. Here the CDR3 reads CASSGLAGGYEQFF. Here the CDR3 DNA reads TGCGCCAGCAGTGGACTAGCGGGAGGGTATGAGCAGTTCTTC.

This clonotype has a handful of counts. The chain carries TRBV19 and TRBJ1-4; D is possibly TRBD1 (5 bases). Looked up from germline, CDR1 is LNHDA and CDR2 is SQIVND (reference sequence). Trimming removed 7 bases at V and 7 bases at J, with 13 bases between. The CDR3 has 13 amino acids. Here the CDR3 reads CASNRGAREKLFF. CDR3 nucleotide sequence: TGTGCCAGTAATCGTGGGGCACGTGAAAAACTGTTTTTT.

This clonotype appeared many times. This chain links TRBV25-1 with TRBJ2-3, with no clear D. The ends were cut back, 3 bases at V and 6 bases at J, with 13 bases in the middle. The germline CDR1 and CDR2 sequences are MGHDK and SYGVNS. The CDR3 has 14 residues. In DNA, the CDR3 is TGTGCCAGCAGTGATGCTTCACATCCCGATACGCAGTATTTT. Protein sequence: CASSDASHPDTQYF.

The J gene is TRBJ1-2, the V gene TRBV19, with TRBD1 matching 8 bases. V gave up 2 bases and J gave up 3 bases; unmatched junction bases: 5. In germline, CDR1 is LNHDA, CDR2 SQIVND (reference sequence). CDR3 length equals 15 residues. CDR3 DNA sequence: TGTGCCAGTAGTATACCCGGACAGGGTCACTATGGCTACACCTTC. It encodes CASSIPGQGHYGYTF.

This clonotype has a handful of counts. The CDR3 coding sequence is TGTGCCAGCAGCCAGGGTTCTTGGGGTCGCAATCAGCCCCAGCATTTT. This gives the protein CASSQGSWGRNQPQHF. The V gene is TRBV3-1, the J gene TRBJ1-5; D call uncertain. Trimming took off 3 bases at V and 2 bases at J, with 14 bases between the two ends. There are 16 residues in the CDR3. Germline V gene data show CDR1 as LGHDT and CDR2 as YNNKEL (reference sequence). The whole variable domain, remainder taken from reference TRBV3-1 and TRBJ1-5, is DTAVSQTPKYLVTQMGNDKSIKCEQNLGHDTMYWYKQDSKKFLKIMFSYNNKELIINETVPNRFSPKSPDKAHLNLHINSLELGDSAVYFCASSQGSWGRNQPQHFGDGTRLSIL.

There are many counts of this clonotype. V usage is TRBV28 and J usage is TRBJ1-2; no firm D call. V lost 4 bases, J lost 1 base, and 4 bases lay in between. This CDR3 contains 12 residues. Germline V lookup: CDR1 MDHEN, CDR2 SYDVKM. In DNA, the CDR3 is TGTGCCAGCAGTTCAAATAACTATGGCTACACCTTC. Amino acid sequence: CASSSNNYGYTF.

Regarding this clonotype: This may arise from a read error, as a much more abundant clone is one base away. The chain is built from TRBV5-1 and TRBJ2-3, with D perhaps TRBD2 (6 bases). From germline, CDR1 is SGHRS and CDR2 YFSETQ. CDR3 length: 15 residues. V lost 3 bases and J 5 bases, leaving 16 bases between the germline ends. This CDR3 reads CASSSACGGKDTQYF. The CDR3, as DNA: TGCGCCAGCAGCTCTGCTTGCGGAGGGAAAGATACGCAGTATTTT.

This clonotype was seen at least ten times. V usage is TRBV2 and J usage is TRBJ2-7; 10 positions match TRBD1. CDR1 SNHLY and CDR2 FYNNEI come from the germline V gene. The CDR3 runs 15 residues. Trimming removed 6 bases from V and 2 bases from J; junction bases left unmatched: 7. The CDR3 DNA follows: TGTGCCAGCAGCGGCGACAGGGGGCCGACCTACGAGCAGTACTTC. It is translated as CASSGDRGPTYEQYF.

This clonotype was seen only a few times. V and J are TRBV24-1 and TRBJ2-7, with 8 bases fitting TRBD2. Germline loops: CDR1 KGHDR, CDR2 SFDVKD. V lost 4 bases and J lost 5; bases outside the gene matches: 6. CDR3 length equals 14 residues. In DNA form, the CDR3 reads TGTGCCACCAGTGACACTAGCGGAGGCGACGAGCAGTACTTC. Amino acids: CATSDTSGGDEQYF.

The rearrangement uses TRBV6-2 or TRBV6-3 and TRBJ2-3, with 8 bases aligning to TRBD1. CDR3 length equals 15 residues. In germline, CDR1 is MNHEY, CDR2 SVGEGT. V trimming: 7 bases; J trimming: 0 bases; junction bases outside the gene matches: 6. In DNA, the CDR3 is TGTGCCAGCAAGCCCAGGGGGCTGAGCACAGATACGCAGTATTTT. It specifies CASKPRGLSTDTQYF.

The J gene is TRBJ2-7, the V gene TRBV13; TRBD2 matches at 10 bases. The junction had 14 bases not matched to a gene; V was cut back by 5 bases and J by 4 bases. The CDR3 is made up of 17 amino acids. Germline V gives CDR1 PRHDT, CDR2 FYEKMQ (reference sequence). CDR3 loop: CASSHRGEREGPYEQYF. The CDR3 coding sequence is TGTGCCAGCAGCCACCGGGGGGAGCGGGAGGGCCCGTACGAGCAGTACTTC.

This clonotype was observed many times. The gene calls are TRBV20-1 and TRBJ1-2; 11 bases are shared with TRBD1. This CDR3 has 15 amino acids. V was clipped by 6 bases and J by 4 bases; unmatched bases: 10. Germline CDR1 and CDR2: DFQATT and SNEGSKA (reference sequence). CDR3 coding DNA: TGCAGTGCCACCGGACAGGGGGCGGCAAGCTATGGCTACACCTTC. Encoded protein: CSATGQGAASYGYTF.

This clonotype was seen only a few times. The V and J genes are TRBV10-1 and TRBJ1-3, with TRBD1 matching over 7 bases. The CDR3 has 15 amino acids. V trimming: 0 bases; J trimming: 2 bases; junction bases outside the gene matches: 1. The V gene's germline CDR1 is WNHNN and CDR2 SYGVQD (reference sequence). The CDR3 reads CASSESGTAGNTIYF. The CDR3 DNA follows: TGCGCCAGCAGTGAGTCGGGGACAGCTGGAAACACCATATATTTT.